The 6 T cell receptor beta chains presented below share a single source sample, sequenced in a study of OX40 agonist ivuxolimab in advanced cancers. Clones were sequenced by immunoSEQ multiplex PCR, and TCRdb holds only the in-frame ones, with some missing. Among tens of thousands of clones listed, 88% were seen once. Sequencing used CD4+ or CD8+ T cells sorted from blood, obtained in a trial of the OX40 agonist ivuxolimab. These receptors all stem from an adult with an advanced solid tumor such as melanoma, head and neck, liver or kidney cancer.

This clone was counted between two and nine times. The rearrangement links TRBV13 to TRBJ2-7; 9 bases fit TRBD2. CDR1 and CDR2 from the germline V gene are PRHDT and FYEKMQ (reference sequence). J gave up 1 base and V 4 bases, and 5 bases lay outside the gene matches. The length of the CDR3 is 15 residues. CDR3 region: CASSYGLALSYEQYF. CDR3 nucleotides: TGTGCCAGCAGCTACGGACTAGCGCTTTCCTACGAGCAGTACTTC.

This rearrangement joins TRBV4-1 to TRBJ2-2; 7 nucleotides agree with TRBD1. CDR1 and CDR2 from the germline V gene are MGHRA and YSYEKL. J gave up 6 bases and V 1 base, and 5 bases lay outside the gene matches. The CDR3 is made up of 15 amino acids. This chain's CDR3 is CASSQAGGGAGELFF. The CDR3 nucleotides are TGCGCCAGCAGCCAAGCAGGGGGTGGAGCCGGGGAGCTGTTTTTT.

As to this clone: With a much larger clone just one base away, this may be a read error. The same CDR3 arises from other DNA sequences in this sample as well. The rearrangement joins TRBV29-1 to TRBJ2-7; D might be TRBD1 or TRBD2, each matching 5 bases. The germline CDR1 and CDR2 sequences are SQVTM and ANQGSEA. Trimming removed 7 bases from V and 7 bases from J, with 23 bases in between. The CDR3 contains 14 residues. As DNA, the CDR3 is TGCAGCGGGCGAGTGGGACGTAGGACGGGAGAGCAGTACTTC. Translation gives CSGRVGRRTGEQYF.

This sequence joins TRBV27 and TRBJ2-2; TRBD2 might be the D (5 bases). Trimming cost V 1 base and J 2 bases, with 8 bases left between them. The CDR3 contains 15 residues. CDR1 is MNHEY and CDR2 is SMNVEV in the germline V gene (reference sequence). Here the CDR3 reads CASSLYPGNTGELFF. The CDR3 nucleotides read TGTGCCAGCAGTTTATATCCGGGAAACACCGGGGAGCTGTTTTTT.

The chain couples TRBV28 to TRBJ2-7, with D hard to call. The CDR3 has 12 amino acids. Trimming took 5 bases from V and 5 from J, leaving 10 bases between them. Germline CDR1 is MDHEN and CDR2 is SYDVKM. CDR3 sequence: CASSPLGHEQYF. The CDR3 nucleotides are TGTGCCAGCAGTCCACTTGGGCACGAGCAGTACTTC.

The V call is TRBV13, the J call TRBJ2-7; 10 bases are a match to TRBD2. Germline assignment: CDR1 PRHDT and CDR2 FYEKMQ (reference sequence). V lost 5 bases, J lost 6 bases, and 10 bases stayed unmatched. The CDR3 spans 15 residues. This CDR3 is CASSLSSGSLGEQYF. In DNA, the CDR3 is TGTGCCAGCAGCCTCTCTAGCGGGAGCTTAGGCGAGCAGTACTTC.